Detailed here is one T cell receptor beta chain. Unique molecular identifiers were incorporated during preparation of the TCRbeta library. MiXCR, run by TCRdb on the PCR reads, gives a single entry per CDR3 protein. The sample has around 670,000 distinct CDR3 sequences, around 13% seen once. Trimming cost V 10 bases and J 4 bases; bases outside gene matches: 5. From germline, CDR1 is SNHLY and CDR2 FYNNEI. This CDR3 is 13 amino acids long. These data originate in a study of T-cell reconstitution after alpha-beta-depleted transplantation in children. The chain links TRBV2 to TRBJ1-1; 11 nucleotides align to TRBD1. The sequencing used PBMCs, collected before TCRalphabeta/CD19-depleted stem cell transplant. The sequence derives from a girl aged 2-10 years with congenital amegakaryocytic thrombocytopenia, due to receive a stem cell transplant. The CDR3 here is CATPGTGGTEAFF. The CDR3 nucleotides are TGTGCCACCCCCGGGACAGGGGGCACTGAAGCTTTCTTT.